This T cell receptor (beta chain) is from a study of blood T cell repertoires in COVID-19. Data came from immunoSEQ multiplex PCR; TCRdb stores just in-frame clones and leaves some out. The table records 200,000 or so clones, 85% to 90% of them present only once. Germline assignment: CDR1 SGHRS and CDR2 YFSETQ. The V and J ends lost 0 bases and 2 bases respectively, with 9 bases between them. The CDR3 loop spans 15 amino acids. The chain recombines TRBV5-1 with TRBJ2-1; possibly TRBD2 for D (6 bases). The sample comprised peripheral blood. The origin of this receptor is a man older than 75 with acute or convalescent COVID-19. This CDR3 is CASSLVAVTYNEQFF. CDR3 DNA: TGCGCCAGCAGCTTGGTAGCGGTTACCTACAATGAGCAGTTCTTC.